Shown below are 2 T cell receptor beta chains from a single sample sequenced in a study of identical twins. TCRdb independently ran MiXCR on the 5' RACE reads; one entry per CDR3 protein. The data show more than 600,000 distinct CDR3 sequences, over 15% seen once. These data were also reused for a study on T cells expressing NK-cell markers.

The sequenced sample was PBMCs. The origin of the receptors is a young woman in good health.

This clonotype occurred a few times. The rearrangement links TRBV12-3 or TRBV12-4 to TRBJ2-1, with 9 bases matching TRBD2. The CDR3 has 15 residues. With V trimmed by 2 bases and J by 9 bases, 8 bases remained unmatched. CDR3 in DNA: TGTGCCAGCAGTTTATCGGCGGGGGGGGTAGGTGAGCAGTTCTTC. Translating gives CASSLSAGGVGEQFF.

V and J are TRBV27 and TRBJ2-5; 7 bases map to TRBD1. The CDR3 sequence is 14 residues long. Germline CDR1 reads MNHEY; CDR2 reads SMNVEV (reference sequence). Trimming removed 4 bases from V and 5 bases from J; junction bases left unmatched: 7. CDR3 amino acids: CASSSRGYRETQYF. The DNA of the CDR3 is TGTGCCAGCAGTTCCAGGGGGTATCGGGAGACCCAGTACTTC.